Reported below is one T cell receptor (beta chain). This specimen belongs to a study of cytomegalovirus exposure and HLA in healthy donors. Germline CDR1 and CDR2: KGHSH and LQKENI. V lost 0 bases and J 8 bases, leaving 11 bases between the germline ends. CDR3 length: 14 amino acids. Using immunoSEQ multiplex PCR, the repertoire was profiled, and TCRdb retains in-frame clones only, with some absent. The table includes 150,000 or so clones, approximately 80% detected once. This clonotype was obtained from a man aged 25-45 years in good health and CMV-seropositive. The V and J genes are TRBV18 and TRBJ2-1, with D perhaps matching TRBD2 (5 bases). Sequenced material: PBMCs. CDR3 in amino acids: CASSPPDSRDEQFF. The CDR3 DNA reads TGTGCCAGCTCACCACCGGACTCGAGGGATGAGCAGTTCTTC.